The present T cell receptor (beta chain) was sequenced within a study of radiotherapy plus CTLA-4 blockade in lung cancer. Repertoires were generated with immunoSEQ multiplex PCR, while TCRdb's copy carries only in-frame clones and drops some. The sample has 85,000 to 120,000 clones; 85% are singletons. Findings and caveats of the study: Following radiotherapy plus ipilimumab, tumor-derived TCR clones expanded in the blood.

This CDR3 contains 14 residues. Germline CDR1 SGHDT, CDR2 YYEEEE. V lost 5 bases to trimming and J lost 6 bases; unmatched junction nucleotides: 6. A word on this clone: Its antigen is not known.

This specimen was peripheral blood, taken from a patient treated with radiotherapy plus ipilimumab. This receptor was obtained from a human donor with non-small cell lung cancer that progressed on radiotherapy plus ipilimumab. Some clones in this sample may be carry-over from other donors' samples. The chain links TRBV5-6 to TRBJ2-2; TRBD1 agrees at 8 bases. CDR3 nucleotide sequence: TGTGCCAGCAGTCGAGGCAGGGGGCCCGGGGAGCTGTTTTTT. Translating gives CASSRGRGPGELFF. The full variable domain, completed using reference TRBV5-6 and TRBJ2-2, is DAGVTQSPTHLIKTRGQQVTLRCSPKSGHDTVSWYQQALGQGPQFIFQYYEEEERQRGNFPDRFSGHQFPNYSSELNVNALLLGDSALYLCASSRGRGPGELFFGEGSRLTVL.